This TCR beta chain came from a study of beta chain features in type 1 diabetes listed by TCRdb under 2018. For the wider study: Mean age, gender distribution, total cell number and subset yield were not different between patients and healthy donors. The study compared TCRB repertoires of sorted circulating CD4+ T cell subsets between recently diagnosed type 1 diabetes patients and matched healthy donors. A total of roughly 100 million sorted cells were examined across all samples, and RNA yield correlated strongly with the number of cells per subset. Regulatory and stem cell-like memory subsets were obtained from only 8 patients and roughly eight healthy donors, while naive and central memory subsets were obtained from all 28 donors. Overall study outcomes, separate from this receptor: PCR might favor shorter templates, but patient and control samples were amplified and corrected together, so any skew would affect both groups equally. Fewer insertions and more nucleotide deletions at VDJ recombination sites were observed in patients with type 1 diabetes, implying thymic rearrangement abnormalities. Naive, central memory and regulatory TCRB repertoires appeared to be more alike among patients than among healthy donors. Type 1 diabetes patients showed a moderate but significant shortening of TCRB CDR3 length in all four CD4+ subsets. Because cDNA was sequenced instead of genomic DNA, activated cells with high expression could be over-represented, although the groups did not differ in activation or CD3 levels. Because small numbers of individuals were included in the HLA sub-analyses, any influence of HLA type on TCRB rearrangement was left unresolved.

Each donor gave one peripheral blood draw, about 100 mL on average, collected into heparinised tubes. Naive, central memory, regulatory and stem cell-like memory CD4+ T cells were sorted on a BD FACSAria II using a panel including CD45RO, CCR7, CD25, CD127, CD95 and CD27. Purity was above 98% for every sorted population. PBMCs were separated immediately by Lymphoprep density gradient centrifugation and were stained directly, without being cultured. To minimize batch effects, samples were stained and sorted in pairs, one healthy donor with one patient per experiment. The High Capacity cDNA Reverse Transcription Kit was used to reverse transcribe all of the isolated RNA, meaning that expressed TCRB transcripts were what got sequenced. Deep immunoSEQ sequencing was performed on naive, central memory and regulatory T cell samples, with an average of about 3.6 million total reads per sample. Sorted cells were lysed in RLT buffer and RNA was extracted with DNase-treated RNeasy Micro or Mini kits, depending on cell number. Each cell subset was processed on its own to prevent cross-contamination, while patient and healthy donor samples were processed together. Using the immunoSEQ multiplex PCR, TCRB sequences were amplified from cDNA into 87-bp fragments spanning the CDR3 region. The amplicons were sequenced using the Illumina HiSeq platform. The authors processed their data as follows. Synthetic template baselines were used to correct PCR bias computationally, reads within Hamming distance 2 were collapsed together, and singletons that could not be merged were discarded. Reads were aligned to IMGT to assign V, D and J genes, CDR3 length, and insertions or deletions at six rearrangement sites. Clonotype counts were normalized to sorted cell number within each subset before computing true diversity and Gini coefficients with the tcR R package. The overlap coefficient, calculated on TCRB nucleotide sequences, was used to quantify repertoire sharing. Out-of-frame TCRB sequences from naive cells were analyzed to stand in for the pre-selection repertoire. Drawn from immuneACCESS, this table holds only the in-frame rearrangements with V and J called that TCRdb kept. Clones are partly lost; checked studies trace under half to an unresolved V gene and leave the rest unexplained. V, J and clone size reflect that table, while D and trimming were determined from the DNA. The sample yields more than 250,000 clones; more than 13% were counted once. The top ten clones comprise under 0.02% of the sample.

Taken from cysteine to phenylalanine, the CDR3 has 15 residues. Kept here is only the CDR3 DNA, which spans 45 bases and is read in frame from base 1. Clipping removes 4 bases from V and 5 bases from J, with 6 as the unmatched junction base count. CDR1 and CDR2, looked up from the germline V gene, are SGHRS and YFSETQ. This clone was seen a few times. What this receptor recognizes is not known. The record has no base qualities; no much larger clone is one base away. The sequencing sample was made of naive CD4+ T cells from blood. The cell subset or site tag for this specimen amounts to: true naive CD4+ T cells. The source of this sequence is a man younger than 45 with type 1 diabetes. The rearranged chain carries TRBV5-1 and TRBJ1-1; TRBD1 agrees with 12 junctional bases. The CDR3 region reads CASSLGTGGETEAFF. The nucleotide sequence reads TGCGCCAGCAGCCTCGGGACAGGGGGCGAAACTGAAGCTTTCTTT.